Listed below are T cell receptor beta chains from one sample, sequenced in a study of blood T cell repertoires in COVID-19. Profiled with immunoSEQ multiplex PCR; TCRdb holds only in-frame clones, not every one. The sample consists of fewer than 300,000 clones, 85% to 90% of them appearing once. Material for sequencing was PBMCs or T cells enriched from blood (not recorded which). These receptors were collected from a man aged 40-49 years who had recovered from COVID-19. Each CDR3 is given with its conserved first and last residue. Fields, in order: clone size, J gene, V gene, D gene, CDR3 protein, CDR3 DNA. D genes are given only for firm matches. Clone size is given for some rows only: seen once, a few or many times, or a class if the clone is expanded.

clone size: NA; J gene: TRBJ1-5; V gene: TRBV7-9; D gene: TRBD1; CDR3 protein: CASSFRDRESNQPQHF; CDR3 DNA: TGTGCCAGCAGCTTTCGGGACAGGGAAAGCAATCAGCCCCAGCATTTT
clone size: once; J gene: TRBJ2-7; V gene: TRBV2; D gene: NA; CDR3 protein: CASMRTASYEQYF; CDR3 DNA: TGTGCCAGCATGAGGACAGCATCCTACGAGCAGTACTTC
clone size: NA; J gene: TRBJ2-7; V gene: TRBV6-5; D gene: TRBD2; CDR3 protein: CASGRERRGQYF; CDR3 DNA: TGTGCCAGCGGGAGGGAGCGCCGCGGGCAGTACTTC
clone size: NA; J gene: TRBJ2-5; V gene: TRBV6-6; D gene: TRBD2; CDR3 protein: CASSYRAGAETQYF; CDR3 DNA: TGTGCCAGCAGTTACCGGGCGGGAGCAGAGACCCAGTACTTC
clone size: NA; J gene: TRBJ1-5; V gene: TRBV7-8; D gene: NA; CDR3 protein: CASSLVAGTRAHQPQHF; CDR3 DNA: TGTGCCAGCAGCTTAGTTGCGGGGACTAGGGCCCATCAGCCCCAGCATTTT
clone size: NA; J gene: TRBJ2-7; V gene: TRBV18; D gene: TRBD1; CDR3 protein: CASSPRGTGGDKQYF; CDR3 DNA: TGTGCCAGCTCACCACGCGGGACAGGGGGTGATAAGCAGTACTTC
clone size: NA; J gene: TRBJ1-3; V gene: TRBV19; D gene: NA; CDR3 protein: CASSDRGSSGNTIYF; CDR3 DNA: TGTGCCAGCTCAGATAGGGGCAGCTCTGGAAACACCATATATTTT
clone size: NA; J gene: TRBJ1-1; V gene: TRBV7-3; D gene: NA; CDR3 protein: CASSPGVTTEAFF; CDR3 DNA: TGTGCCAGCAGCCCCGGGGTGACCACTGAAGCTTTCTTT
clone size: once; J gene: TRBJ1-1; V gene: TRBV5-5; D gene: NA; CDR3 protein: CAAEVHDRTITEAFF; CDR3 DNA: TGTGCCGCCGAAGTACACGACAGGACGATCACTGAAGCTTTCTTT
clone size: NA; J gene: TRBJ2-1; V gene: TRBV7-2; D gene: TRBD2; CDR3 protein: CASSLEGTTTYNEQFF; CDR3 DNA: TGTGCCAGCAGCTTAGAAGGGACTACCACCTACAATGAGCAGTTCTTC
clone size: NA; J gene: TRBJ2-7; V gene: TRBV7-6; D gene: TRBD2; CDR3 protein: CASSTSGSAFYEQYF; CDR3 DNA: TGTGCCAGCAGCACTAGCGGGAGTGCTTTCTACGAGCAGTACTTC
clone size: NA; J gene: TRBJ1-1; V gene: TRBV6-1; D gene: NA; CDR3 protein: CASSERGAGGTEAFF; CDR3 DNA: TGTGCCAGCAGTGAACGGGGGGCCGGGGGCACTGAAGCTTTCTTT
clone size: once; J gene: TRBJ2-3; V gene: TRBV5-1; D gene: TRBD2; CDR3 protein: CASRRTSGGAYTDTQYF; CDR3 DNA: TGCGCCAGCAGACGGACTAGCGGGGGGGCTTATACAGATACGCAGTATTTT
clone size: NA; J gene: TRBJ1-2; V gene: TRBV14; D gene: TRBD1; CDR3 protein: CASSPLSGTGLWGSYGYTF; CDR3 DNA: TGTGCCAGCAGCCCACTATCCGGGACAGGGTTGTGGGGAAGCTATGGCTACACCTTC
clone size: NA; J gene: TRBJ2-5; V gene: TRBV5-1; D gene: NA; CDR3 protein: CASSLAPRETQYF; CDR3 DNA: TGCGCCAGCAGCTTGGCTCCTCGAGAGACCCAGTACTTC
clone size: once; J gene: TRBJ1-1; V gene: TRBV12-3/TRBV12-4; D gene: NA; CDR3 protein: CASVFSASTEAFF; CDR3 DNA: TGTGCCAGCGTTTTTAGTGCGAGCACTGAAGCTTTCTTT
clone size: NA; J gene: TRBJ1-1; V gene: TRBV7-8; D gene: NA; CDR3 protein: CASSLQAPNTEAFF; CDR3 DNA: TGTGCCAGCAGCTTACAAGCACCGAACACTGAAGCTTTCTTT
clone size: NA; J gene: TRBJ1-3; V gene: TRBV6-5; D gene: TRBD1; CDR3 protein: CASSRDRLPGNTIYF; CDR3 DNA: TGTGCCAGCAGCCGGGACAGGCTCCCTGGAAACACCATATATTTT
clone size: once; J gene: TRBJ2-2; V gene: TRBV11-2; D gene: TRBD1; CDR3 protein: CASSFQPGQGNTGELFF; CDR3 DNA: TGTGCCAGCAGCTTCCAGCCGGGACAGGGGAACACCGGGGAGCTGTTTTTT
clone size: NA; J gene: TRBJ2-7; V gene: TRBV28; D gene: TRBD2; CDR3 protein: CASTSGVAGGSEQYF; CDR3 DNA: TGTGCCAGCACCTCGGGCGTAGCGGGAGGTAGCGAGCAGTACTTC
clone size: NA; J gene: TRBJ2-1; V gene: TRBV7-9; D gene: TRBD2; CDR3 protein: CACGGGSYNEQFF; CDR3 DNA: TGTGCCTGCGGGGGGGGCTCCTACAATGAGCAGTTCTTC
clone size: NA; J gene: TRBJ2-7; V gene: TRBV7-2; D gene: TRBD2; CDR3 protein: CASSLGLAGGLTTYEQYF; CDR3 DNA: TGTGCCAGCAGCTTAGGGCTAGCGGGGGGCCTCACCACCTACGAGCAGTACTTC
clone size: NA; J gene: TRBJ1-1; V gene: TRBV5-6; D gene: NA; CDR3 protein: CASSLGNRRNTEAFF; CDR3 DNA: TGTGCCAGCAGCTTGGGGAACAGAAGGAACACTGAAGCTTTCTTT
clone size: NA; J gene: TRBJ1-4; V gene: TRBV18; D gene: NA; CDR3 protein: CASSFEGASTNEKLFF; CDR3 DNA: TGTGCCAGCTCGTTTGAAGGGGCGTCAACTAATGAAAAACTGTTTTTT
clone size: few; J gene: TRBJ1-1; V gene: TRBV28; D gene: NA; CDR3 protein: CASSLPGLLDTEAFF; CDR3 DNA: TGTGCCAGCAGTTTACCGGGACTATTGGACACTGAAGCTTTCTTT
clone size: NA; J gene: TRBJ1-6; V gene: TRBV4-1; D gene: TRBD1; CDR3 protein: CASSPETGPGSPLHF; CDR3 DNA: TGCGCCAGCAGCCCCGAGACAGGGCCCGGTTCACCCCTCCACTTT
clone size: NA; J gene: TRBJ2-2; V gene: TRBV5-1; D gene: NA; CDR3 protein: CASSPQAGGLNTGELFF; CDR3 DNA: TGCGCCAGCAGCCCCCAGGCAGGGGGGTTAAACACCGGGGAGCTGTTTTTT
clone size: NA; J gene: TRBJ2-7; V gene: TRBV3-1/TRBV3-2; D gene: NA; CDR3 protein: CASSQDISYEQYF; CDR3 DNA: TGTGCCAGCAGCCAGGACATTTCCTACGAGCAGTACTTC
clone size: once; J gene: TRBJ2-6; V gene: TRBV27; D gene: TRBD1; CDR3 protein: CASRDGTGGFGANVLTF; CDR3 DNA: TGTGCCAGCAGGGATGGGACAGGGGGCTTTGGGGCCAACGTCCTGACTTTC
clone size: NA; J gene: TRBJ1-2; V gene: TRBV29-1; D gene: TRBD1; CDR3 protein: CSAGRQGVNYGYTF; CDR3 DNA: TGCAGCGCCGGGCGACAGGGGGTAAACTATGGCTACACCTTC
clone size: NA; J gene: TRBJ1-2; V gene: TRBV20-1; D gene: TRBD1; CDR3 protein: CSASGTAGYTF; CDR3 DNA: TGCAGTGCTTCCGGGACAGCCGGCTACACCTTC
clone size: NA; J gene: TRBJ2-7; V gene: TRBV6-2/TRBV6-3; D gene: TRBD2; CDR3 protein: CASSKIQTSGRIRYEQYF; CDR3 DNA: TGTGCCAGCAGTAAAATACAGACTAGCGGGAGGATTCGGTACGAGCAGTACTTC
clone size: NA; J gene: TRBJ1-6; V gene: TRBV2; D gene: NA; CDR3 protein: CASRLDSNSYNSPLHF; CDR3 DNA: TGTGCCAGCAGGCTCGACAGTAACTCCTATAATTCACCCCTCCACTTT
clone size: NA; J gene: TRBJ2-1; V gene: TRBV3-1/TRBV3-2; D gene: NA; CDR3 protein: CASSQDNRETNEQFF; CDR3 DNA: TGTGCCAGCAGCCAAGATAACAGGGAAACCAATGAGCAGTTCTTC
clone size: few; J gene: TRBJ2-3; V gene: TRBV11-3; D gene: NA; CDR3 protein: CASSPDGQSTDTQYF; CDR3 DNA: TGTGCCAGCAGCCCAGATGGACAGAGCACAGATACGCAGTATTTT
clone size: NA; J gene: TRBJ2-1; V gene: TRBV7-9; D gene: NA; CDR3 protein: CASSLNWAGPHNEQFF; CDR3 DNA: TGTGCCAGCAGCTTAAATTGGGCTGGGCCCCACAATGAGCAGTTCTTC
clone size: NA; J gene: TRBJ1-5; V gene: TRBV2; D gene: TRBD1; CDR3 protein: CASSRRRGTGGQPQHF; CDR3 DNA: TGTGCCAGCAGTCGTCGGAGGGGGACAGGGGGCCAGCCCCAGCATTTT
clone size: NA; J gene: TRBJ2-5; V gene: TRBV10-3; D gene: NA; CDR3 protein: CAISDPRETQYF; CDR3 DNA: TGTGCCATCAGTGACCCTCGGGAGACCCAGTACTTC
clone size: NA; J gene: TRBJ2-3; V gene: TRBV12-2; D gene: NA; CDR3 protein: CASRLGTSGTDTQYF; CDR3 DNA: TGTGCAAGTCGCTTAGGGACTAGCGGCACAGATACGCAGTATTTT
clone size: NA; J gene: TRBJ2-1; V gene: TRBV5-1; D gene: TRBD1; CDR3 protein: CASSREIPGQIYNEQFF; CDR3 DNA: TGCGCCAGCAGCCGCGAGATACCGGGACAGATCTACAATGAGCAGTTCTTC
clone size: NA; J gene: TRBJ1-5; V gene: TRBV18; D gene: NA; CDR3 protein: CASSIQGMDQPQHF; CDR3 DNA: TGTGCCAGCTCCATACAGGGAATGGATCAGCCCCAGCATTTT
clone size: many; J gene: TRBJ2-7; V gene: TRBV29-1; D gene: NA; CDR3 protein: CSVAQGSSYEQYF; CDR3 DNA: TGCAGCGTTGCTCAGGGGTCCTCCTACGAGCAGTACTTC
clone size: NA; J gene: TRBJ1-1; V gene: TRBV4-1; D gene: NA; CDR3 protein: CASSQDPGVNTEAFF; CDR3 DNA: TGCGCCAGCAGCCAAGACCCAGGGGTGAACACTGAAGCTTTCTTT
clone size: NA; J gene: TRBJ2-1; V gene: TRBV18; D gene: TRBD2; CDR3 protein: CASSTGLARGDEQFF; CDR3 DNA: TGTGCCAGCTCAACCGGACTAGCGAGGGGGGATGAGCAGTTCTTC
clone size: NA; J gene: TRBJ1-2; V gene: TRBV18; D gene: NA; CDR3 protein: CASSPTEGYGYTF; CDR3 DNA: TGTGCCAGCTCACCGACTGAAGGCTATGGCTACACCTTC
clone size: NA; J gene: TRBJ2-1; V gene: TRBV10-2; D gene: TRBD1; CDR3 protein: CASSELGQGAGEQFF; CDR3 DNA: TGCGCCAGCAGTGAGCTGGGACAGGGGGCTGGTGAGCAGTTCTTC
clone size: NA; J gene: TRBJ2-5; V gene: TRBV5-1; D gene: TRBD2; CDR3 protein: CASSPGGRQETQYF; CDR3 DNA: TGCGCCAGCAGCCCGGGGGGAAGGCAAGAGACCCAGTACTTC